A selection of T cell receptor beta chains follows, all from one sample in a study of shared clonotypes between healthy human individuals. Assay used: immunoSEQ multiplex PCR; TCRdb lists only in-frame clones, some missing. The profile shows 2 million to 2.5 million clones, over 90% of them singletons. The sequenced material came from naive CD4+ T cells from PBMCs. The receptor source for this set is a man aged 18 to 29 in good health. Some clones in this sample may be carry-over from other donors' samples. The CDR3 runs from the conserved cysteine through the conserved F or W. The order of the fields is J gene, D gene, V gene, clone size, CDR3 DNA, CDR3 protein. D genes are given only for firm matches. A clone size is listed for some rows: how often the clone was seen (once, few, many), or a class if it is expanded.

J gene: TRBJ2-2; D gene: TRBD2; V gene: TRBV5-4; clone size: -; CDR3 DNA: TGTGCCAGCAGCGACCCACTAGCGGGGATGAACACCGGGGAGCTGTTTTTT; CDR3 protein: CASSDPLAGMNTGELFF
J gene: TRBJ2-1; D gene: -; V gene: TRBV28; clone size: -; CDR3 DNA: TGTGCCAGCAGGCTGTACAGGGTCAATGAGCAGTTCTTC; CDR3 protein: CASRLYRVNEQFF
J gene: TRBJ1-3; D gene: -; V gene: TRBV5-1; clone size: -; CDR3 DNA: TGCGCCAGCAGCTTGGACACAGGGACCTCTGGAAACACCATATATTTT; CDR3 protein: CASSLDTGTSGNTIYF
J gene: TRBJ2-7; D gene: -; V gene: TRBV28; clone size: once; CDR3 DNA: TGTGCCAGCCGGACCCCCTGGGGGACCGACTCCTACGAGCAGTACTTC; CDR3 protein: CASRTPWGTDSYEQYF
J gene: TRBJ1-1; D gene: -; V gene: TRBV4-2; clone size: few; CDR3 DNA: TGTGCCAGCAGCCAAGATCAAGGACGGGGCGAAGCTTTCTTT; CDR3 protein: CASSQDQGRGEAFF
J gene: TRBJ1-2; D gene: TRBD1; V gene: TRBV28; clone size: -; CDR3 DNA: TGTGCCAGCAGTACAGGGGCTACCCCACCCAACTATGGCTACACCTTC; CDR3 protein: CASSTGATPPNYGYTF
J gene: TRBJ2-7; D gene: TRBD2; V gene: TRBV9; clone size: -; CDR3 DNA: TGTGCCAGCAGCGTATTTGCTAGCGGGATTTACGAGCAGTACTTC; CDR3 protein: CASSVFASGIYEQYF
J gene: TRBJ2-3; D gene: TRBD2; V gene: TRBV6-5; clone size: -; CDR3 DNA: TGTGCCAGCAGTTACAGAGGGACTAGCGGGAGGCGGTGGTATTTT; CDR3 protein: CASSYRGTSGRRWYF
J gene: TRBJ2-3; D gene: -; V gene: TRBV7-9; clone size: -; CDR3 DNA: TGTGCCAGCAGCCCAACGACGGGGACTGTCACAGATACGCAGTATTTT; CDR3 protein: CASSPTTGTVTDTQYF
J gene: TRBJ2-3; D gene: TRBD2; V gene: TRBV28; clone size: -; CDR3 DNA: TGTGCCAGCACCCTAGCGGCGCGGGGGGGAGATACGCAGTATTTT; CDR3 protein: CASTLAARGGDTQYF
J gene: TRBJ2-5; D gene: TRBD2; V gene: TRBV7-2; clone size: -; CDR3 DNA: TGTGCCAGCAGCTTAAAGCGGGACCGTCTGACGGAGACCCAGTACTTC; CDR3 protein: CASSLKRDRLTETQYF
J gene: TRBJ2-7; D gene: -; V gene: TRBV5-1; clone size: once; CDR3 DNA: TGCGCCAGCAGCTTGGCAGACTTGTGGGAGCAGTACTTC; CDR3 protein: CASSLADLWEQYF
J gene: TRBJ2-7; D gene: -; V gene: TRBV28; clone size: -; CDR3 DNA: TGTGCCAGCAGTTTAGTAAGTACTACCTACGAGCAGTACTTC; CDR3 protein: CASSLVSTTYEQYF
J gene: TRBJ2-3; D gene: -; V gene: TRBV5-8; clone size: once; CDR3 DNA: TGTGCCAGCAGCTTGATAGTGGGACCCACTTTGGGGGGTACGCAGTATTTT; CDR3 protein: CASSLIVGPTLGGTQYF
J gene: TRBJ2-4; D gene: -; V gene: TRBV18; clone size: -; CDR3 DNA: TGTGCCAGCGCCGGGCAGGAGGAGGGGGACATTCAGTACTTC; CDR3 protein: CASAGQEEGDIQYF
J gene: TRBJ2-1; D gene: TRBD1; V gene: TRBV7-3; clone size: -; CDR3 DNA: TGTGCCAGCACCACGGGACAGGGAAACGATGAGCAGTTCTTC; CDR3 protein: CASTTGQGNDEQFF
J gene: TRBJ1-4; D gene: -; V gene: TRBV28; clone size: -; CDR3 DNA: TGTGCCAGCAGTTCCTACACTTTTCGCGACAGTGCAACTAATGAAAAACTGTTTTTT; CDR3 protein: CASSSYTFRDSATNEKLFF
J gene: TRBJ1-5; D gene: -; V gene: TRBV30; clone size: -; CDR3 DNA: TGTGCCTGGACGAAGTCGGGGGGCAATCAGCCCCAGCATTTT; CDR3 protein: CAWTKSGGNQPQHF
J gene: TRBJ2-3; D gene: -; V gene: TRBV11-1; clone size: once; CDR3 DNA: TGTGCCAGCAGCCCCTCTAGGGGGGCGGCCTACACAGATACGCAGTATTTT; CDR3 protein: CASSPSRGAAYTDTQYF
J gene: TRBJ2-1; D gene: -; V gene: TRBV2; clone size: -; CDR3 DNA: TGTGCCAGCAGTGTCGGCAATGAGCAGTTCTTC; CDR3 protein: CASSVGNEQFF
J gene: TRBJ2-5; D gene: -; V gene: TRBV7-9; clone size: few; CDR3 DNA: TGTGCCAGCAGCTTAGCGGACATTCGGACCCAGTACTTC; CDR3 protein: CASSLADIRTQYF
J gene: TRBJ1-4; D gene: TRBD1; V gene: TRBV18; clone size: -; CDR3 DNA: TGTGCCAGCTCACCACTGACAGGGACTAATGAAAAACTGTTTTTT; CDR3 protein: CASSPLTGTNEKLFF
J gene: TRBJ2-7; D gene: TRBD1; V gene: TRBV18; clone size: -; CDR3 DNA: TGTGCCAGCTCACCACCGGAGACAGGGGGCAAAAACGAGCAGTACTTC; CDR3 protein: CASSPPETGGKNEQYF
J gene: TRBJ2-2; D gene: -; V gene: TRBV13; clone size: -; CDR3 DNA: TGTGCCAGCAGCTTAGGCCGAGGGGCCGGGGAGCTGTTTTTT; CDR3 protein: CASSLGRGAGELFF
J gene: TRBJ1-5; D gene: TRBD1; V gene: TRBV29-1; clone size: -; CDR3 DNA: TGCAGCGTCGGGACAGCTAATCAGCCCCAGCATTTT; CDR3 protein: CSVGTANQPQHF
J gene: TRBJ1-1; D gene: -; V gene: TRBV6-6; clone size: -; CDR3 DNA: TGTGCCAGCAGGCTGACAGCCTCCACTGAAGCTTTCTTT; CDR3 protein: CASRLTASTEAFF
J gene: TRBJ2-1; D gene: -; V gene: TRBV29-1; clone size: -; CDR3 DNA: TGCAGCGTTGAGGGGCAGCCCACCTACAATGAGCAGTTCTTC; CDR3 protein: CSVEGQPTYNEQFF
J gene: TRBJ1-5; D gene: -; V gene: TRBV6-4; clone size: -; CDR3 DNA: TGTGCCAGCAGTGAACCATCAGGGAATCAGCCCCAGCATTTT; CDR3 protein: CASSEPSGNQPQHF
J gene: TRBJ2-7; D gene: -; V gene: TRBV5-1; clone size: -; CDR3 DNA: TGCGCCAGCAGCTTGAGGCCCAGAGATTACGAGCAGTACTTC; CDR3 protein: CASSLRPRDYEQYF
J gene: TRBJ1-2; D gene: -; V gene: TRBV5-1; clone size: -; CDR3 DNA: TGCGCCAGCAGCTTCACGGCTTCTCTTCCCGCCTATGGCTACACCTTC; CDR3 protein: CASSFTASLPAYGYTF
J gene: TRBJ2-5; D gene: TRBD1; V gene: TRBV11-2; clone size: -; CDR3 DNA: TGTGCCAGCAGCTTAGTTGGGACAGTCCAAGAGACCCAGTACTTC; CDR3 protein: CASSLVGTVQETQYF
J gene: TRBJ1-4; D gene: -; V gene: TRBV30; clone size: -; CDR3 DNA: TGTGCCTGGAGTGCCACCGGGACCTTGAGGGAAAAACTGTTTTTT; CDR3 protein: CAWSATGTLREKLFF
J gene: TRBJ2-1; D gene: -; V gene: TRBV6-1; clone size: once; CDR3 DNA: TGTGCCAGCAGTAAAGTAGCGGAGGAGCAGTTCTTC; CDR3 protein: CASSKVAEEQFF
J gene: TRBJ2-3; D gene: -; V gene: TRBV18; clone size: -; CDR3 DNA: TGTGCCAGCTCCCCTCAACTTAACACAGATACGCAGTATTTT; CDR3 protein: CASSPQLNTDTQYF
J gene: TRBJ1-1; D gene: -; V gene: TRBV6-5; clone size: -; CDR3 DNA: TGTGCCAGCATTTATCCGGGGATGAACACTGAAGCTTTCTTT; CDR3 protein: CASIYPGMNTEAFF
J gene: TRBJ2-1; D gene: TRBD1; V gene: TRBV4-1; clone size: -; CDR3 DNA: TGCGCCAGCAGCCAAGAGTTAGGGGGACAGGGATTCATCTACAATGAGCAGTTCTTC; CDR3 protein: CASSQELGGQGFIYNEQFF
J gene: TRBJ1-1; D gene: -; V gene: TRBV23-1; clone size: -; CDR3 DNA: TGCGCCAGCAGTCAATTTTTAGATGGTTCAGGGAACACTGAAGCTTTCTTT; CDR3 protein: CASSQFLDGSGNTEAFF
J gene: TRBJ1-2; D gene: TRBD1; V gene: TRBV6-6; clone size: -; CDR3 DNA: TGTGCCAGCAGTTCCCAGGGGGGGATTTATGGCTACACCTTC; CDR3 protein: CASSSQGGIYGYTF
J gene: TRBJ2-7; D gene: TRBD1; V gene: TRBV10-3; clone size: few; CDR3 DNA: TGTGCCATCACTGGGGACAGGGGCTACGAGCAGTACTTC; CDR3 protein: CAITGDRGYEQYF
J gene: TRBJ1-1; D gene: -; V gene: TRBV7-2; clone size: -; CDR3 DNA: TGTGCCAGCAGCCCCTCTATGACAGAGAACACTGAAGCTTTCTTT; CDR3 protein: CASSPSMTENTEAFF
J gene: TRBJ2-2; D gene: -; V gene: TRBV29-1; clone size: -; CDR3 DNA: TGCAGCGTTGCCGCGGGGCGAGTCGGCGGGGAGCTGTTTTTT; CDR3 protein: CSVAAGRVGGELFF
J gene: TRBJ1-5; D gene: -; V gene: TRBV19; clone size: few; CDR3 DNA: TGTGCCAGTAGTATACAGGAGAATCAGCCCCAGCATTTT; CDR3 protein: CASSIQENQPQHF
J gene: TRBJ2-3; D gene: -; V gene: TRBV5-6; clone size: -; CDR3 DNA: TGTGCCAGCAGCTTGGCGCGTGCCACAGATACGCAGTATTTT; CDR3 protein: CASSLARATDTQYF
J gene: TRBJ2-5; D gene: TRBD2; V gene: TRBV7-2; clone size: -; CDR3 DNA: TGTGCCAGCAGCTTAGCGCTAGCGGGGACCCAAGAGACCCAGTACTTC; CDR3 protein: CASSLALAGTQETQYF
J gene: TRBJ2-7; D gene: TRBD2; V gene: TRBV5-1; clone size: -; CDR3 DNA: TGCGCCAGCAGCGACGCTAGCGGGAGCGGCGAGCAGTACTTC; CDR3 protein: CASSDASGSGEQYF
J gene: TRBJ1-5; D gene: -; V gene: TRBV27; clone size: few; CDR3 DNA: TGTGCCAGCAGCCAAAGGCAGGGGAATCAGCCCCAGCATTTT; CDR3 protein: CASSQRQGNQPQHF
J gene: TRBJ2-7; D gene: -; V gene: TRBV6-5; clone size: -; CDR3 DNA: TGTGCCAGCAGTTCCGACAGGAACTACGAGCAGTACTTC; CDR3 protein: CASSSDRNYEQYF
J gene: TRBJ1-5; D gene: -; V gene: TRBV10-2; clone size: -; CDR3 DNA: TGCGCCAGCACGGCGAATAGCAATCAGCCCCAGCATTTT; CDR3 protein: CASTANSNQPQHF
J gene: TRBJ1-1; D gene: -; V gene: TRBV7-8; clone size: -; CDR3 DNA: TGTGCCAGCAGCAATAGGGCAGGGACCTACACTGAAGCTTTCTTT; CDR3 protein: CASSNRAGTYTEAFF
J gene: TRBJ2-7; D gene: -; V gene: TRBV28; clone size: -; CDR3 DNA: TGTGCCAGCAGTTCCCCCGGGACACCCAGGAGGGAGCAGTACTTC; CDR3 protein: CASSSPGTPRREQYF
J gene: TRBJ1-5; D gene: TRBD1; V gene: TRBV7-9; clone size: few; CDR3 DNA: TGTGCCAGCAGCCCCGGACAGGATCAGCCCCAGCATTTT; CDR3 protein: CASSPGQDQPQHF
J gene: TRBJ2-5; D gene: TRBD2; V gene: TRBV4-1; clone size: -; CDR3 DNA: TGCGCCAGCAGCCAATGGACTAGCCCCGAGACCCAGTACTTC; CDR3 protein: CASSQWTSPETQYF
J gene: TRBJ1-1; D gene: TRBD1; V gene: TRBV2; clone size: -; CDR3 DNA: TGTGCCACCCGAGGACGGACAGGGGTTATCGGCACTGAAGCTTTCTTT; CDR3 protein: CATRGRTGVIGTEAFF